This T cell receptor (beta chain) was sequenced for a study of blood T cell repertoires in COVID-19. Overall study: The United States, Italy and Spain provided the acute and convalescent COVID-19 samples.

Everyone who took part was roughly 18 to 90 years old, and they came from about two dozen US areas. Trimming removed 0 bases from V and 1 base from J; junction bases left unmatched: 3. This CDR3 region has 16 residues. Germline V lookup: CDR1 SGHRS, CDR2 YFSETQ. The method was immunoSEQ multiplex PCR; TCRdb's version includes in-frame clones alone and lacks a portion of them. Of roughly 320,000 clones listed, roughly 90% were seen once; the top ten hold about 4%. The sequence was collected from a woman in her 30s who had been exposed to COVID-19. The rearrangement joins TRBV5-1 to TRBJ2-2; 7 positions match TRBD1. Source material: PBMCs or T cells enriched from blood (not recorded which). The DNA for the CDR3 is TGCGCCAGCAGCTTGGGGGGGACAGTGAACACCGGGGAGCTGTTTTTT. It translates to CASSLGGTVNTGELFF.